Given below is one T cell receptor beta chain in context. Its antigen is unknown. Specified time point: week 11, during vaccination. Topical imiquimod accompanied each vaccine dose, which consisted of 300 ug of mutant IDH1 20-mer peptide. This record belongs to a study of a mutant IDH1 vaccine in newly diagnosed glioma. Study overall: Commencement of vaccination occurred 4-6 weeks following radiotherapy alone, or concurrently with temozolomide cycles.

V was cut by 6 bases and J by 4 bases, with 15 bases left in between. This CDR3 is 14 amino acids long. Germline CDR1 is KGHSH and CDR2 is LQKENI. Regarding the study as a whole: It seemed that pseudoprogression was not linked to changes in the top peripheral T cell clonotypes.

The table came from immunoSEQ multiplex PCR; TCRdb's copy has only in-frame clones and leaves some out. The sample includes around 62,000 clones, 70% to 90% seen only once; the top ten take 1.9%. This TCR was sampled from a man aged 35 to 55 with glioma. Sequenced material: PBMCs, taken from a glioma patient whose treatment included an IDH1 peptide vaccine. This chain connects TRBV18 to TRBJ1-2; a possible D gene is TRBD1 (6 bases). In DNA, the CDR3 is TGTGCCAGCTCCCTCGAACAGGGACGCTATGGCTACACCTTC. It yields the protein CASSLEQGRYGYTF.